This entry features one T cell receptor (beta chain) sequence. Per the original data handling: By means of reference gene primer amplification, nucleated cell counts were estimated. The protocol was immunoSEQ multiplex PCR, while the TCRdb copy is restricted to in-frame clones and leaves out a portion. V, J and clone size reflect that table, while D and trimming were determined from the DNA. Of more than 30,000 clones listed, just under 95% were seen once; the top ten hold approximately 3.7%. The germline gives CDR1 SGHRS, CDR2 YFSETQ. V lost 0 bases to trimming and J lost 9 bases, with 25 bases between them. CDR3 size: 17 residues. The data stem from a study of blood T cell repertoires in COVID-19. Turning to the study itself: The United States, Italy and Spain supplied acute and convalescent COVID-19 samples. T cells, B-cell-depleted T cells, or PBMCs provided the cDNA or gDNA that served as material.

The J gene is TRBJ2-7, the V gene TRBV5-1; D gene ambiguous. The sequenced sample consisted of peripheral blood. This clonotype was obtained from a human donor with active COVID-19. The donor label of this sample is uncertain. The CDR3: CASSLGPVFDSSPGQYF. CDR3 DNA: TGCGCCAGCAGCTTGGGGCCGGTCTTCGACTCCTCCCCCGGGCAGTACTTC.